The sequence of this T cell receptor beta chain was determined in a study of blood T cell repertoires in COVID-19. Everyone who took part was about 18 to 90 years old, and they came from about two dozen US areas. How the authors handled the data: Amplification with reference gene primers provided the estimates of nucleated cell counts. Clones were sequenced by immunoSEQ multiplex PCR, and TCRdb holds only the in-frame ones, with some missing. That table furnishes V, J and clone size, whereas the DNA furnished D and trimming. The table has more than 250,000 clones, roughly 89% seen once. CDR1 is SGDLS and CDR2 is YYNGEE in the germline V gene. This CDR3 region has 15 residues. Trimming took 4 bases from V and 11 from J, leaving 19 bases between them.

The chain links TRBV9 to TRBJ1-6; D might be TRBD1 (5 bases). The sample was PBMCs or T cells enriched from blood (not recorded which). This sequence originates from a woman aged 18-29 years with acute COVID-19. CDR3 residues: CASSPSDKPSPPLHF. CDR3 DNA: TGTGCCAGCAGCCCATCGGACAAGCCAAGCCCACCCCTCCACTTT.